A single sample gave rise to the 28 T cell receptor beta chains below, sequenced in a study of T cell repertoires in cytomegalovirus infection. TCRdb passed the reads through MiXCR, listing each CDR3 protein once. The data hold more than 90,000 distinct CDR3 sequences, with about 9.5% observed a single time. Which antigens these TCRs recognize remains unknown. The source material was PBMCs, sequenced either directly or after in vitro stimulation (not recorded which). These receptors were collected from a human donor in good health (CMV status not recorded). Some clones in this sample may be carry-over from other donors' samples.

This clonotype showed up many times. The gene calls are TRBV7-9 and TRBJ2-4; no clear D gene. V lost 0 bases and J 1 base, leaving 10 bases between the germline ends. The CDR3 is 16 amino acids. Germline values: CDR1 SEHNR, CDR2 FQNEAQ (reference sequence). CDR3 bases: TGTGCCAGCAGCTTAGCTAGGGTTTTTGCCAAAAACATTCAGTACTTC. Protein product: CASSLARVFAKNIQYF.

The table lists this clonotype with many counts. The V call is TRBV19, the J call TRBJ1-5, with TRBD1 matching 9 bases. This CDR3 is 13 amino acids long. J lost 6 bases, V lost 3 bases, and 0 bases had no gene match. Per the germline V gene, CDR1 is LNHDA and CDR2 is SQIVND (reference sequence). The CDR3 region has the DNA TGTGCCAGTAGTATGGGACAGGGTCAGCCCCAGCATTTT. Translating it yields CASSMGQGQPQHF.

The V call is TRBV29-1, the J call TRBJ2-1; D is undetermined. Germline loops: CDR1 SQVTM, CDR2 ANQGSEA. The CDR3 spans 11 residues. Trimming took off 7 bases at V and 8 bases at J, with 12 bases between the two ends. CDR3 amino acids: CSAHVSYEQFF. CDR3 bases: TGCAGCGCGCATGTAAGCTATGAGCAGTTCTTC.

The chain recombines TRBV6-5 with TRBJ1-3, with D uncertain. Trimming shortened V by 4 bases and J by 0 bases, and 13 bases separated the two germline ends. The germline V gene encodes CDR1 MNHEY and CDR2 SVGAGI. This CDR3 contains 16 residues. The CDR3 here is CASSLNRLSSGNTIYF. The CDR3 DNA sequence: TGTGCCAGCAGTTTAAACCGACTGAGCTCTGGAAACACCATATATTTT.

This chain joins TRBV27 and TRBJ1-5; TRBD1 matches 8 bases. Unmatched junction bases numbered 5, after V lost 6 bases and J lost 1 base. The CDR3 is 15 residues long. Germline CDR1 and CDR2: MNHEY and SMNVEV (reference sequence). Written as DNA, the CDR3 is TGTGCCAGCAGCGCAGGGGGCAGGAGCAATCAGCCCCAGCATTTT. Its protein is CASSAGGRSNQPQHF.

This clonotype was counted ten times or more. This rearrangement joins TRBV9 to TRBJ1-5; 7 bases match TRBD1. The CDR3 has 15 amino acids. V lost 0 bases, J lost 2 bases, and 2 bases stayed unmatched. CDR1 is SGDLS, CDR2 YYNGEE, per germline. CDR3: CASSVGTGGNQPQHF. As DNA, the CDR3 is TGTGCCAGCAGCGTAGGCACAGGGGGCAATCAGCCCCAGCATTTT.

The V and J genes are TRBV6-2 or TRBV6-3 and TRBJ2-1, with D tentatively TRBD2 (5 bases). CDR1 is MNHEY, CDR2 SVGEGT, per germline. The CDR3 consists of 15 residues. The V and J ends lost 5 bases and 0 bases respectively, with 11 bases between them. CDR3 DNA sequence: TGTGCCAGCAGTGGAAGCGGACTCTCCTACAATGAGCAGTTCTTC. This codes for CASSGSGLSYNEQFF.

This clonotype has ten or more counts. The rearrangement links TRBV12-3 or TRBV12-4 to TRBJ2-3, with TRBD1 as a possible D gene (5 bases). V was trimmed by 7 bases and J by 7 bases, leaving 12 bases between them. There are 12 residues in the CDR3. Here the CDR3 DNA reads TGTGCCAGCACTCAGGGTTTTTATACGCAGTATTTT. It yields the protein CASTQGFYTQYF.

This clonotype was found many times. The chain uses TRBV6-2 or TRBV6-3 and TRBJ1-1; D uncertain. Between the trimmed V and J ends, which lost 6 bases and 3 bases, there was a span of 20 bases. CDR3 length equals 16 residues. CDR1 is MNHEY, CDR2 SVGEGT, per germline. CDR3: CASSKYHPLRDTEAFF. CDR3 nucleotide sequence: TGTGCCAGCAGCAAGTATCATCCCCTTCGGGACACTGAAGCTTTCTTT.

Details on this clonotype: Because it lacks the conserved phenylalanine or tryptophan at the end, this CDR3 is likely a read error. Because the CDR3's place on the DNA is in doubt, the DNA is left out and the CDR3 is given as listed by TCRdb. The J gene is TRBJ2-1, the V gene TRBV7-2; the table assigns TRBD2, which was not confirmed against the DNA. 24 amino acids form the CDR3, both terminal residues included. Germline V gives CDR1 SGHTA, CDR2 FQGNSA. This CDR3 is CASSRNTEAFFGQGGENSYNEQFV.

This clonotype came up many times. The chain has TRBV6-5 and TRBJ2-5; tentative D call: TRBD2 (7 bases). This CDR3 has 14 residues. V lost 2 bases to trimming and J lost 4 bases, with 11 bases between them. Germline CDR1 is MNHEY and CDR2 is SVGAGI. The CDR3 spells CASSYIGGGETQYF. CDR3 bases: TGTGCCAGCAGTTACATAGGGGGGGGAGAGACCCAGTACTTC.

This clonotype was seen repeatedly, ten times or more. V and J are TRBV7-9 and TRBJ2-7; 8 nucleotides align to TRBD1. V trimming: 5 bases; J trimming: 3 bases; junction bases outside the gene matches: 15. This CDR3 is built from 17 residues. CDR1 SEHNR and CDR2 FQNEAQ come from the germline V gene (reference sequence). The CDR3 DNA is TGTGCCAGCAGCCCCTGGGGCCAAGGACAGGGTATCTACGAGCAGTACTTC. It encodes CASSPWGQGQGIYEQYF.

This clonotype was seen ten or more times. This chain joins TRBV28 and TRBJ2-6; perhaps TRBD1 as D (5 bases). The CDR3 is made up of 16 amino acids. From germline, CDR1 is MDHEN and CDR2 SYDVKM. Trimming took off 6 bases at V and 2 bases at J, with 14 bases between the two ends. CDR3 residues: CASREQQEAGANVLTF. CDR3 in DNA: TGTGCCAGCAGGGAGCAACAGGAAGCTGGGGCCAACGTCCTGACTTTC.

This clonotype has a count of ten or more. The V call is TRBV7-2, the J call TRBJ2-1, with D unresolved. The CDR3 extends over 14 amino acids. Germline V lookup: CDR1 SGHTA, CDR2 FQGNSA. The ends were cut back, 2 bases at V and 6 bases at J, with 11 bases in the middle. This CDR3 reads CASSLLWPSNEQFF. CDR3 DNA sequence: TGTGCCAGCAGCTTACTGTGGCCTAGCAATGAGCAGTTCTTC.

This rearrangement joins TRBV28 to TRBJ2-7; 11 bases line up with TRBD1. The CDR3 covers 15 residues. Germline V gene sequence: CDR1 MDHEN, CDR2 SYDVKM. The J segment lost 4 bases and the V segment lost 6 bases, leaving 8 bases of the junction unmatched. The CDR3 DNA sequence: TGTGCCAGCAGCGGGCCGGGACAGGGGGATTACGAGCAGTACTTC. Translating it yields CASSGPGQGDYEQYF.

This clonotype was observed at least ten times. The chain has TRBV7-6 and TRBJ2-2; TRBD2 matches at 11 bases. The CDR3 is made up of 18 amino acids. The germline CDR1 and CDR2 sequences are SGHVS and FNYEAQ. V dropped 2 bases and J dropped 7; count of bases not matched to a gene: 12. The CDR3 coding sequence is TGTGCCAGCAGCTTACTATCTAGCGGGAGGTTAAGCAGCGGGGAGCTGTTTTTT. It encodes CASSLLSSGRLSSGELFF.

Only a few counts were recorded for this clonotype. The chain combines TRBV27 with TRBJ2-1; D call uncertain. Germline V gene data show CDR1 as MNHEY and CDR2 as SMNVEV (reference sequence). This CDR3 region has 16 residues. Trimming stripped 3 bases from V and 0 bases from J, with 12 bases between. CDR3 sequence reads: CASSFRGQRSYNEQFF. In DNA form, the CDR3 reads TGTGCCAGCAGTTTTAGAGGTCAGCGCTCCTACAATGAGCAGTTCTTC.

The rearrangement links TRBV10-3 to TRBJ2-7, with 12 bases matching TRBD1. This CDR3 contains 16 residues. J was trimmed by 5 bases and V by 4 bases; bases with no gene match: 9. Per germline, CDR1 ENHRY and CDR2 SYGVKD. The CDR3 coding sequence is TGTGCCATCAGTGCGGTCGACCGGGACAGGGGGCACGAGCAGTACTTC. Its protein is CAISAVDRDRGHEQYF.

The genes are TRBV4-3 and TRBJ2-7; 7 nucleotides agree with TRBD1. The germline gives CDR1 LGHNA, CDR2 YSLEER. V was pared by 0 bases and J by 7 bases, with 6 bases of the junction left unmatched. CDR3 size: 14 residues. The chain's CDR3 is CASSQEGRGYEQYF. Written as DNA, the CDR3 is TGCGCCAGCAGCCAAGAGGGCAGGGGGTATGAGCAGTACTTC.

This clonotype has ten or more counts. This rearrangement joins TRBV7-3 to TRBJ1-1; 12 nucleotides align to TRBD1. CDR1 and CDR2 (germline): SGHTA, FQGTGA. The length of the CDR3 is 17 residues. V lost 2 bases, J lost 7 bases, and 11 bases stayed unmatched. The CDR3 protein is CASSLGGDRGRFGEAFF. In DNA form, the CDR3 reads TGTGCCAGCAGCTTAGGGGGGGACAGGGGGCGATTTGGTGAAGCTTTCTTT.

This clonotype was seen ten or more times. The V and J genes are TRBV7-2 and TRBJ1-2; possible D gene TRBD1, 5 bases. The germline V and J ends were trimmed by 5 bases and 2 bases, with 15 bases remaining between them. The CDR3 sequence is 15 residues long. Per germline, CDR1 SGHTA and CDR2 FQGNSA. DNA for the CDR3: TGTGCCAGCAGCCCTGGGGCCCGAGGGAACTATGGCTACACCTTC. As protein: CASSPGARGNYGYTF. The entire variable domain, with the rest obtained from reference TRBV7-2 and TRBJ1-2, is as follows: GAGVSQSPSNKVTEKGKDVELRCDPISGHTALYWYRQSLGQGLEFLIYFQGNSAPDKSGLPSDRFSAERTGGSVSTLTIQRTQQEDSAVYLCASSPGARGNYGYTFGSGTRLTVV.

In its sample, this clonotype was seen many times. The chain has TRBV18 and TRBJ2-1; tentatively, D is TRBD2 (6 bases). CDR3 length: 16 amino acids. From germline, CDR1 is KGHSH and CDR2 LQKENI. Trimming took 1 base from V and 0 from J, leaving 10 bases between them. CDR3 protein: CASSPLQGLSYNEQFF. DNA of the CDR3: TGTGCCAGCTCACCACTTCAGGGACTCTCCTACAATGAGCAGTTCTTC.

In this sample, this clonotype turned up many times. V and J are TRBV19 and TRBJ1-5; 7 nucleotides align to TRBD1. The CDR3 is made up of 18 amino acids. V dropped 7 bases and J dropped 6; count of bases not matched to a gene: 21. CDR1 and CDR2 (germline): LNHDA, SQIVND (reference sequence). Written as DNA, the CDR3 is TGTGCCAGTACCCCTGTGGGGATGAGAGGGGGCTTGGGTCAGCCCCAGCATTTT. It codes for CASTPVGMRGGLGQPQHF.

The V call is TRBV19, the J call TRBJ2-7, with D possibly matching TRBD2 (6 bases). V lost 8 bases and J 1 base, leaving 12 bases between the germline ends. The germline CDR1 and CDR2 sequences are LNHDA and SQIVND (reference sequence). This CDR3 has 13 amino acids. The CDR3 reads CASSRGLSYEQYV. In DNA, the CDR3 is TGTGCCAGTTCGAGGGGACTTTCCTACGAGCAGTACGTC.

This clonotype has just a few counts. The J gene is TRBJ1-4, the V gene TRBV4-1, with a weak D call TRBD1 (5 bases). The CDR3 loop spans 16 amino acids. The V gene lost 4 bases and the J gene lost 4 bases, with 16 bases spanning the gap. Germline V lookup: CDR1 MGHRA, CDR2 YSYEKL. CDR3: CASSPNGARRNEKLFF. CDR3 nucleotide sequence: TGCGCCAGCAGCCCGAACGGGGCCAGACGTAATGAAAAACTGTTTTTT.

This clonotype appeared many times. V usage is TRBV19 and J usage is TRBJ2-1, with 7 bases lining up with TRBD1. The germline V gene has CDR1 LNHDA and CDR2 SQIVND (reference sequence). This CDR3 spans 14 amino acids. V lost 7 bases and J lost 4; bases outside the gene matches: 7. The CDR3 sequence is CASTPQGTYNEQFF. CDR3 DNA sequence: TGTGCCAGTACCCCACAGGGGACGTACAATGAGCAGTTCTTC.

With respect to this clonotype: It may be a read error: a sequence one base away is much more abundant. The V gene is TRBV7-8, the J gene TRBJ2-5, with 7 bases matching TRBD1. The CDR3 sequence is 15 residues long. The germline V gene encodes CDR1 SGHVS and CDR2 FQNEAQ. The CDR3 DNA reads TGTGCCAGCAGCCTAAGGCTACAGGGGCAAGAGTCCCAGTACTTC. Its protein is CASSLRLQGQESQYF.

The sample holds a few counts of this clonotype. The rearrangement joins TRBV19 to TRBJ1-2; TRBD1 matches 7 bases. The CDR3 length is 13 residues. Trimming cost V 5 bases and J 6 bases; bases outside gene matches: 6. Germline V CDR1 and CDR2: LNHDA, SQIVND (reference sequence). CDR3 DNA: TGTGCCAGTAGTTTTTTGACAGGGAATGGCTACACCTTC. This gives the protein CASSFLTGNGYTF.